This entry is about one TCR beta chain. Its antigen is not yet known. No base qualities exist here, and no much larger clone lies one base off it. The source of the sample is a study of control samples from healthy donors and cancer patients (dated by TCRdb to about 2020). CDR1 and CDR2 are read off the germline V gene (reference sequence) as MNHNY and SVGAGI. The cysteine opens and the phenylalanine closes a CDR3 of 14 amino acids. Of the read, only the CDR3 DNA is kept; its 42 bases are in frame from base 1. V and J lose 2 bases and 5 bases, and a span of 10 bases separates them. Receptors were amplified or captured by the immunoSEQ multiplex PCR assay. The table comes from immuneACCESS by way of TCRdb, which keeps in-frame sequences with V and J called. Part of the clones is missing from these tables; in studies checked, under half for an unresolved V gene and the rest for unknown reasons. This sample gives fewer than 100,000 clones in total; roughly 78% of them show up just once. Of the sample, roughly 2% falls within the top ten clones.

The receptor chain draws on TRBV6-6 and TRBJ1-5; the D gene is perhaps TRBD1, on 6 matching bases. This TCR came from a man in his 60s in good health. Sequenced input: blood. The CDR3 here reads CASSYLAGDQPQHF. The DNA reads TGTGCCAGCAGTTACCTGGCAGGGGATCAGCCCCAGCATTTT.